In its sample, the clone carrying this T cell receptor (beta chain) was seen once. The CDR3 is 20 residues long. The germline V gene encodes CDR1 SGHRS and CDR2 YFSETQ. Losses at the gene ends were 4 bases for V and 3 bases for J; bases not matched to a gene: 23. The sample is drawn from a study of shared clonotypes between healthy human individuals. Some clones are missing from TCRdb's copy, which holds only in-frame ones; the method was immunoSEQ multiplex PCR. The sample carries about 330,000 clones, about 74% recorded once. This rearrangement joins TRBV5-1 to TRBJ2-5; 8 positions match TRBD2. The sequence came from a man aged 25 to 40 in good health. Sequenced input: memory CD4+ T cells sorted from blood. As to subset: CD45RA-negative fraction. CDR3: CASSPGAWTSLKRGEETQYF. CDR3 nucleotide sequence: TGCGCCAGCAGCCCCGGGGCGTGGACTAGCTTAAAGAGGGGGGAAGAGACCCAGTACTTC.